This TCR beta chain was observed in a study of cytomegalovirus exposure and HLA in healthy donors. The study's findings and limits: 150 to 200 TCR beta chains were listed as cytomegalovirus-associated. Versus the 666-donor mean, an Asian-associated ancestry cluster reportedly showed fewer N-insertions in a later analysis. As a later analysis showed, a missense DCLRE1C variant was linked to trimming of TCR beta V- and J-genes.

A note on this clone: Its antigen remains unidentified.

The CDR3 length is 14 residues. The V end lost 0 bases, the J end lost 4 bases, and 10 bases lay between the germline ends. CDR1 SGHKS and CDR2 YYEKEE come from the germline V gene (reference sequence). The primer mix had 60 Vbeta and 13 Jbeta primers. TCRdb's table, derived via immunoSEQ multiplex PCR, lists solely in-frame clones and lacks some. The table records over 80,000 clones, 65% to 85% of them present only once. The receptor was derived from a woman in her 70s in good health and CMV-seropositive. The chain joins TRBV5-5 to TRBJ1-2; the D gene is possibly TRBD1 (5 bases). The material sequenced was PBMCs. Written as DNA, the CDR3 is TGTGCCAGCAGCTTGGTACAGGCAAGCTATGGCTACACCTTC. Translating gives CASSLVQASYGYTF. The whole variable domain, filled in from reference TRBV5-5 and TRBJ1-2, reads DAGVTQSPTHLIKTRGQQVTLRCSPISGHKSVSWYQQVLGQGPQFIFQYYEKEERGRGNFPDRFSARQFPNYSSELNVNALLLGDSALYLCASSLVQASYGYTFGSGTRLTVV.